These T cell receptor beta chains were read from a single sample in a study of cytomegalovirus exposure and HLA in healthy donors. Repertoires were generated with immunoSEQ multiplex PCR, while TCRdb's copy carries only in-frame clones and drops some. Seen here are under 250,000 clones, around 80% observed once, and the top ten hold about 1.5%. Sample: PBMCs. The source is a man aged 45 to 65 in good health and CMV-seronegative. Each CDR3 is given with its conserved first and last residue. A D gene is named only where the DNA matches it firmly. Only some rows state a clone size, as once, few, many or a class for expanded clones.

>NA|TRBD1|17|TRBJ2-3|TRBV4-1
CASSQLAGGNKIDTQYF
TGCGCCAGCAGCCAATTAGCAGGGGGTAACAAAATAGATACGCAGTATTTT
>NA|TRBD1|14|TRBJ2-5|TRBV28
CASSFWTGKETQYF
TGTGCCAGCAGTTTCTGGACAGGGAAAGAGACCCAGTACTTC
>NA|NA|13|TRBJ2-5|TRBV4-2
CASSHPGKETQYF
TGTGCCAGCAGCCACCCCGGGAAGGAGACCCAGTACTTC
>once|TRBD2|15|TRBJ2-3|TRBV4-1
CASSQNQRDTDTQYF
TGCGCCAGCAGCCAGAACCAGCGGGACACAGATACGCAGTATTTT
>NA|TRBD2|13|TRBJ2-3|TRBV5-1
CASSLRRESAQYF
TGCGCCAGCAGCTTGCGGCGGGAGTCGGCGCAGTATTTT
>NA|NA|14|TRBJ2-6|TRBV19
CASRWGAGANVLTF
TGTGCCAGTAGATGGGGAGCTGGGGCCAACGTCCTGACTTTC
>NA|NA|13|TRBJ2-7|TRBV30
CAWSVPGTYEQYF
TGTGCCTGGAGTGTCCCAGGGACCTACGAGCAGTACTTC
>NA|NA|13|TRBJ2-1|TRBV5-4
CASSADSYNEQFF
TGTGCCAGCAGCGCGGACAGTTACAATGAGCAGTTCTTC
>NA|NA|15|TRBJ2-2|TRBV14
CASSQNEGGTGELFF
TGTGCCAGCAGCCAAAACGAGGGAGGCACCGGGGAGCTGTTCTTT
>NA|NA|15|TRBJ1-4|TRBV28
CASSYPQGLGEKLFF
TGTGCCAGCAGTTACCCTCAGGGGCTCGGTGAAAAACTGTTTTTT
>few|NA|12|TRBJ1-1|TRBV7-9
CASIPEGTEAFF
TGTGCCAGCATCCCCGAGGGCACTGAAGCTTTCTTT
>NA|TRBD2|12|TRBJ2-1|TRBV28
CASSPQTSGPLF
TGTGCCAGCAGTCCCCAGACTAGCGGACCCCTCTTC
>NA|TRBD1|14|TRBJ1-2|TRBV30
CAWRQNRGPDGYTF
TGTGCCTGGCGGCAAAACAGGGGTCCGGATGGCTACACCTTC
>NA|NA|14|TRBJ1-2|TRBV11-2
CASSGGPPKNGYTF
TGTGCCAGCAGCGGGGGCCCCCCTAAGAACGGCTACACCTTC
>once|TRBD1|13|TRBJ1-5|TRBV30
CASAGTGNQPQHF
TGTGCCTCGGCCGGGACAGGGAATCAGCCCCAGCATTTT
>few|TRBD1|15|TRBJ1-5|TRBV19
CASSKDRGDNQPQHF
TGTGCCAGTAGCAAGGACAGGGGTGACAATCAGCCCCAGCATTTT
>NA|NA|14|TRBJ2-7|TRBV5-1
CASRGAGRGYEQYF
TGCGCCAGCAGAGGGGCAGGGAGGGGGTACGAGCAGTACTTC
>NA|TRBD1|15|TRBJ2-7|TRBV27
CASRDGTGGIYEQYF
TGTGCCAGCAGAGATGGGACAGGGGGCATTTACGAGCAGTACTTC
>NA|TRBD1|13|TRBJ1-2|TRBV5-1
CASSSDRINGYTF
TGCGCCAGCAGCTCGGACAGGATAAATGGCTACACCTTC
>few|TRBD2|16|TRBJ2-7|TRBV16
CASSQSGSGTSYEQYF
TGTGCCAGCAGCCAATCTGGTAGCGGGACCTCCTACGAGCAGTACTTC
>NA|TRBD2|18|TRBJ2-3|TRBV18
CASSAPGTSGKGRDTQYF
TGTGCCAGCTCAGCCCCCGGGACTAGCGGAAAGGGGAGAGATACGCAGTATTTT
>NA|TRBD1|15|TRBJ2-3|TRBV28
CASSTGTGYRDTQYF
TGTGCCAGCAGCACCGGGACAGGGTATCGAGATACGCAGTATTTT
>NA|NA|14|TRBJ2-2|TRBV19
CASSVTVYTGELFF
TGTGCCAGTAGTGTGACAGTTTACACCGGGGAGCTGTTTTTT
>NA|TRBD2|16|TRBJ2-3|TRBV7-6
CASSFGLAGYTDTQYF
TGTGCCAGCAGCTTCGGACTAGCGGGGTACACAGATACGCAGTACTTT
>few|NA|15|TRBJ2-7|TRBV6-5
CASSYPHGDSYEQYF
TGTGCCAGCAGTTACCCACACGGGGACTCCTACGAGCAGTACTTC
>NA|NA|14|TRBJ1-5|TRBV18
CASSPNTYGQPQHF
TGTGCCAGCTCACCAAATACGTACGGTCAGCCCCAGCATTTT
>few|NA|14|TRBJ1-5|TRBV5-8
CASSLAREGQPQHF
TGTGCCAGCAGCTTGGCCAGGGAAGGGCAGCCCCAGCATTTT
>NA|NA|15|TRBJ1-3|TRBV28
CASRGGGRVGNTIYF
TGTGCCAGTCGGGGAGGGGGGCGAGTTGGAAACACCATATATTTT
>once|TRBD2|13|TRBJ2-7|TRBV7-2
CASRRGISYEQYF
TGTGCCAGTAGGCGGGGGATTTCCTACGAGCAGTACTTC
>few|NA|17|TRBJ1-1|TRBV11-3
CASSLSGLGRLSTEAFF
TGTGCCAGCAGCTTATCAGGGCTAGGACGGTTGAGCACTGAAGCTTTCTTT
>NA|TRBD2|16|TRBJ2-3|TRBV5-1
CASSPGTSGSTDTQYF
TGCGCCAGCAGCCCGGGGACTAGCGGAAGCACAGATACGCAGTATTTT
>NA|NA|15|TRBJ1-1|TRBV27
CASSPATGSNTEAFF
TGTGCCAGCAGTCCCGCGACAGGATCGAACACTGAAGCTTTCTTT
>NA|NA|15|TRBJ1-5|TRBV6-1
CASRVDRSSNQPQHF
TGTGCCAGCAGAGTTGACAGGAGTAGCAATCAGCCCCAGCATTTT
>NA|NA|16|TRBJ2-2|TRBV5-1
CASSPGAASNTGELFF
TGCGCCAGCAGCCCTGGAGCGGCCTCGAACACCGGGGAGCTGTTTTTT
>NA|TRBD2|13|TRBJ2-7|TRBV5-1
CASSTSGAYEQYF
TGCGCCAGCAGCACTAGCGGCGCCTACGAGCAGTACTTC
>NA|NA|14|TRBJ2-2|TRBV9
CASSVLQDTGELFF
TGTGCCAGCAGCGTACTACAGGACACCGGGGAGCTGTTTTTT
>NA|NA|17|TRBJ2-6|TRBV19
CASSLRQVQSGANVLTF
TGTGCCAGTAGTCTCCGACAGGTTCAATCTGGGGCCAACGTCCTGACTTTC
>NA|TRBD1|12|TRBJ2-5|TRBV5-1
CASSLGTQGQYF
TGCGCCAGCAGCTTGGGTACACAGGGGCAGTACTTC
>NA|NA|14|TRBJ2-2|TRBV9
CASSVADSGGELFF
TGTGCCAGCAGCGTCGCAGATTCGGGCGGGGAGCTGTTTTTT
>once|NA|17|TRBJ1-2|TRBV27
CASSFRQNIRANYGYTF
TGTGCCAGCAGTTTTCGACAGAACATCCGCGCCAACTATGGCTACACCTTC
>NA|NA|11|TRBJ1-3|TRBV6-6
CASSGGNTIYF
TGTGCCAGCAGCGGGGGAAACACCATATATTTT
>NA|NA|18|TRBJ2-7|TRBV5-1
CASSLRGQMNTGSYEQYF
TGCGCCAGCAGCTTGAGGGGACAAATGAATACCGGCTCCTACGAGCAGTACTTC
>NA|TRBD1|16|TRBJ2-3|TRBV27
CASSFRTGSGTDTQYF
TGTGCCAGCAGTTTCCGGACAGGGAGCGGCACAGATACGCAGTATTTT
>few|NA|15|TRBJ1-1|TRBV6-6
CASSNGQTMNTEAFF
TGTGCCAGCAGTAACGGACAGACCATGAACACTGAAGCTTTCTTT
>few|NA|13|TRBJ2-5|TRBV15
CATSRQREETQYF
TGTGCCACCAGCAGACAAAGGGAGGAGACCCAGTACTTC